This record concerns one T cell receptor beta chain sequence. Its target is unknown. The entry originates in a study of shared clonotypes between healthy human individuals. This CDR3 has 12 residues. CDR1 MDHEN and CDR2 SYDVKM come from the germline V gene. The germline V and J ends were trimmed by 5 bases and 7 bases, with 8 bases remaining between them. General study points: The four-donor shared clonotypes exceeded non-shared clonotypes in generation probability, with non-shared ones scoring lower. Among a few donors, roughly 5.4% of naive CD4 clonotypes were found in common.

Sequencing was performed with immunoSEQ multiplex PCR; in TCRdb, only in-frame clones are kept and a portion is missing. This sample has over a million clones, with under 99% found just once. This clonotype was sampled from a man younger than 40 in good health. The sequencing sample was made of naive CD4+ T cells sorted from blood. Subset meaning: CD45RA+ positively selected. The chain links TRBV28 to TRBJ2-2, with a weak D call TRBD1 (6 bases). CDR3 protein: CASSPTGGELFF. Here the CDR3 DNA reads TGTGCCAGCAGTCCGACAGGCGGGGAGCTGTTTTTT.